The 9 T cell receptor beta chains presented below share a single source sample, sequenced in a study of T cell changes during pregnancy in multiple sclerosis. Repertoires were generated with immunoSEQ multiplex PCR, while TCRdb's copy carries only in-frame clones and drops some. Found here are 65,000 to 90,000 clones, around nine tenths of them singletons; the top ten hold around 0.27%. The sequenced sample was CD4+ T cells from peripheral blood mononuclear cells, obtained after pregnancy. The source of these receptors is a female donor with multiple sclerosis, enrolled in a pregnancy study.

The chain employs TRBV5-8 and TRBJ1-5; 8 nucleotides align to TRBD1. Unmatched junction bases numbered 14, after V lost 0 bases and J lost 3 bases. Germline CDR1 reads SGHTS; CDR2 reads YDEGEE. The CDR3 totals 19 residues. CDR3 residues: CASSLVVWAGGDSNQPQHF. CDR3 in DNA: TGTGCCAGCAGCTTGGTAGTGTGGGCAGGGGGCGACTCCAATCAGCCCCAGCATTTT.

The gene calls are TRBV6-5 and TRBJ1-2; no firm D call. CDR1 and CDR2 from the germline V gene are MNHEY and SVGAGI. The CDR3 runs 14 residues. Between the trimmed V and J ends, which lost 6 bases and 4 bases, there was a span of 15 bases. The CDR3 DNA is TGTGCCAGCAGCGAGAGCGGGATTCTCTATGGCTACACCTTC. Translation: CASSESGILYGYTF.

The rearrangement joins TRBV18 to TRBJ2-1; 12 bases are a match to TRBD1. The germline CDR1 and CDR2 sequences are KGHSH and LQKENI. J was trimmed by 7 bases and V by 4 bases; bases with no gene match: 5. CDR3 length equals 15 residues. The CDR3 reads CASSLGTGGLNEQFF. The CDR3 bases are TGTGCCAGCTCACTCGGGACAGGGGGCTTGAATGAGCAGTTCTTC.

The J gene is TRBJ2-3, the V gene TRBV27; a weak D match, TRBD2 (6 bases). The germline CDR1 and CDR2 sequences are MNHEY and SMNVEV (reference sequence). V shed 6 bases and J shed 6 bases, with 16 bases lying between them. The CDR3 length is 14 residues. The DNA for the CDR3 is TGTGCCAGCAGATTGAGGGCAGGGAGGGATACGCAGTATTTT. It codes for CASRLRAGRDTQYF.

This sequence joins TRBV10-2 and TRBJ2-7; D is ambiguous. The germline V gene encodes CDR1 WSHSY and CDR2 SAAADI. Trimming stripped 7 bases from V and 4 bases from J, with 11 bases between. This CDR3 region has 12 residues. CDR3 protein: CASTQRGYEQYF. The CDR3, as DNA: TGCGCCAGCACCCAACGCGGTTACGAGCAGTACTTC.

In its sample, this clone was seen once. The chain uses TRBV19 and TRBJ1-5; D ambiguous. Trimming stripped 5 bases from V and 6 bases from J, with 11 bases between. The CDR3 has 13 residues. The V gene's germline CDR1 is LNHDA and CDR2 SQIVND (reference sequence). CDR3 amino acids: CASSEGLGQPQHF. CDR3 DNA: TGTGCCAGTAGTGAGGGCTTGGGTCAGCCCCAGCATTTT. Full variable domain (outside the CDR3, taken from reference TRBV19 and TRBJ1-5): DGGITQSPKYLFRKEGQNVTLSCEQNLNHDAMYWYRQDPGQGLRLIYYSQIVNDFQKGDIAEGYSVSREKKESFPLTVTSAQKNPTAFYLCASSEGLGQPQHFGDGTRLSIL.

This rearrangement joins TRBV9 to TRBJ1-1, with TRBD1 matching over 9 bases. Germline CDR1 and CDR2: SGDLS and YYNGEE. V gave up 4 bases and J gave up 6 bases; unmatched junction bases: 16. The CDR3 spans 17 residues. The CDR3 nucleotides read TGTGCCAGCAGCCCCCGCCCCCCACAGGGGGCTATGGCTGAAGCTTTCTTT. This sequence encodes CASSPRPPQGAMAEAFF. Combining the CDR3 with reference TRBV9 and TRBJ1-1 gives the whole variable domain DSGVTQTPKHLITATGQRVTLRCSPRSGDLSVYWYQQSLDQGLQFLIQYYNGEERAKGNILERFSAQQFPDLHSELNLSSLELGDSALYFCASSPRPPQGAMAEAFFGQGTRLTVV.

The V gene is TRBV6-5, the J gene TRBJ2-2, with D tentatively TRBD2 (5 bases). The CDR3 runs to 14 residues. Trimming removed 2 bases from V and 7 bases from J, with 11 bases in between. Germline values: CDR1 MNHEY, CDR2 SVGAGI. CDR3 bases: TGTGCCAGCAGTTACCTTAGCGCGGACGGGGAGCTGTTTTTT. Its translation: CASSYLSADGELFF.

The chain combines TRBV2 with TRBJ2-5, with 8 positions matching TRBD1. V was clipped by 7 bases and J by 3 bases; unmatched bases: 4. CDR3 size: 13 residues. In germline, CDR1 is SNHLY, CDR2 FYNNEI. In nucleotides, the CDR3 is TGTGCCAGCAAGGCAGGGGGCAAAGAGACCCAGTACTTC. As protein: CASKAGGKETQYF.